The source of this TCR beta chain is a study of blood T cells in healthy people across ages. This CDR3 is 17 amino acids long. Trimming at V came to 2 bases and at J to 5 bases, leaving 9 bases not matched to a gene. The germline CDR1 and CDR2 sequences are DFQATT and SNEGSKA (reference sequence). It was with a sample-barcoded 5' primer and a J-beta primer mix that a second PCR of roughly 7 to 12 cycles was run. TCRdb re-called the 5' RACE reads through MiXCR, storing one row per CDR3 protein. Of about 1,500,000 distinct CDR3 sequences in the sample, roughly 27% were seen once. The gene calls are TRBV20-1 and TRBJ1-6, with 10 bases lining up with TRBD1. This sequence originates from a woman in her twenties or thirties in good health. The specimen was blood. DNA for the CDR3: TGCAGTGCTAGAAGGACAGGGGGTTTTAATGATAATTCACCCCTCCACTTT. Translating gives CSARRTGGFNDNSPLHF.